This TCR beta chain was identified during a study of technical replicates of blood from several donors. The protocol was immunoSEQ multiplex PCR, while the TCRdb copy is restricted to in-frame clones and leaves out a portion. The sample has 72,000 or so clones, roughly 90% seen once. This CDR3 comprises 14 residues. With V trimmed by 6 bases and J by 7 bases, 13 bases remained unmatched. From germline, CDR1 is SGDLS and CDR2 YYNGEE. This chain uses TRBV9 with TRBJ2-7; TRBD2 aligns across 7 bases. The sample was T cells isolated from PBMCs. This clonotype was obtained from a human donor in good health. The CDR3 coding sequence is TGTGCCAGCAACCCACGGGGGAGGGCCGAAGAGCAGTACTTC. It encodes CASNPRGRAEEQYF.